This TCR beta chain was obtained from a study of tumor-infiltrating lymphocytes in primary liver carcinoma. Background on the study: About 3.5 to 7.5 million productive TCRbeta reads were obtained from the samples, with similar numbers across tissue types.

The CDR3 has 18 amino acids. V was clipped by 3 bases and J by 3 bases, with 21 bases between them. Germline assignment: CDR1 SGHDN and CDR2 FVKESK. Total RNA (roughly 550 ng) served as template for TCR beta cDNA synthesis primed by a constant-region primer. Libraries for TCR beta were built through three nested multiplex PCR rounds, which together made up a slightly modified ARM-PCR procedure. Running ten to eleven cycles apiece, the first two PCR rounds relied on TRBV1-TRBV30 forward primers together with a C-beta reverse primer. TCRdb itself ran the multiplex PCR reads through MiXCR, one entry per CDR3 protein. The data show about 100,000 distinct CDR3 sequences, around two thirds seen once. Scientists recovered RNA and DNA together from about 21-30 mg of unsorted bulk tissue. Researchers took samples from five separate regions of each tumor.

The chain has TRBV14 and TRBJ2-1; the D gene is possibly TRBD2 (6 bases). This receptor was identified in a woman aged 60-70 years with primary liver carcinoma and hepatitis B virus infection. Sequencing was carried out using liver tumor tissue from sampling region 2. Subset meaning: tumor region T2, inferior pole. CDR3 amino acids: CASSHPVGGVGLYNEQFF. The CDR3 nucleotides read TGTGCCAGCAGCCACCCCGTGGGGGGAGTCGGGCTCTACAATGAGCAGTTCTTC.